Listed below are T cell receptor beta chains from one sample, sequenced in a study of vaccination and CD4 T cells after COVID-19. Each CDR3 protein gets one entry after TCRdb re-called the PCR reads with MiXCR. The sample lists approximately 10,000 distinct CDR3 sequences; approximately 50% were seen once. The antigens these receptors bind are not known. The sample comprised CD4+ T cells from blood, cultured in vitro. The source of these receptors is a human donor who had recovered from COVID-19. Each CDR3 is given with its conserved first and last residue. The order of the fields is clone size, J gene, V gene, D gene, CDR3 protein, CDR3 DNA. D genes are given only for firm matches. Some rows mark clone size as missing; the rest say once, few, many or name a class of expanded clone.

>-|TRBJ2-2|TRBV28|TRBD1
CAVNRDSNTGELFF
TGTGCCGTCAACCGGGACAGTAACACCGGGGAGCTGTTTTTT
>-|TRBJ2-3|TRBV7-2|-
CASSPLMGDTQYF
TGTGCCAGCAGCCCCTTGATGGGGGATACGCAGTATTTT
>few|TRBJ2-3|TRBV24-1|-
CATSQPGDTDTQYF
TGTGCCACCAGTCAACCGGGGGACACAGATACGCAGTATTTT
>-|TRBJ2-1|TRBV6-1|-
CASSDIAVEQFF
TGTGCCAGCAGTGACATAGCGGTTGAGCAGTTCTTC
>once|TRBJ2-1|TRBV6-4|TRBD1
CASSDPGQGDEQFF
TGTGCCAGCAGTGACCCCGGACAGGGGGACGAGCAGTTCTTC
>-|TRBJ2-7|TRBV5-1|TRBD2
CASSLASAGVGEQYF
TGCGCCAGCAGCTTGGCCTCTGCGGGAGTAGGTGAGCAGTACTTC
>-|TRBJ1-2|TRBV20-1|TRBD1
CSARGQEYGGYTF
TGCAGTGCCCGGGGACAGGAGTATGGTGGCTACACCTTC
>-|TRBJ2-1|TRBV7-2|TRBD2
CASSPGLGGLAGGGEQFF
TGTGCCAGCAGCCCCGGCCTGGGGGGACTAGCGGGGGGGGGTGAGCAGTTCTTC
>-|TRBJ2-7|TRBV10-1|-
CASSESTGREQYF
TGCGCCAGCAGTGAGTCGACAGGGAGGGAGCAGTACTTC
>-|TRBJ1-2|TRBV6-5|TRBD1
CASSYDRDWDYGYTF
TGTGCCAGCAGTTACGACAGGGACTGGGACTATGGCTACACCTTC
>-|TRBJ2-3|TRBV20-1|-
CSASRPAGLTDTQYF
TGCAGTGCTAGTAGGCCGGCCGGGCTCACAGATACGCAGTATTTT
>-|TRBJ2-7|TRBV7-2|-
CASSQRAGWGAQYF
TGTGCCAGCAGCCAGAGGGCGGGTTGGGGGGCGCAGTACTTC
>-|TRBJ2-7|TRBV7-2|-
CASRPFWGRDYEQYF
TGTGCCAGCAGACCATTCTGGGGGCGGGACTACGAGCAGTACTTC
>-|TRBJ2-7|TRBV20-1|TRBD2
CSALSGRAPEQYF
TGCAGTGCTCTTAGCGGGAGGGCCCCCGAGCAGTACTTC
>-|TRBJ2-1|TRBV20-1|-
CSAQSRNNEQFF
TGCAGTGCCCAATCCAGGAACAATGAGCAGTTCTTC
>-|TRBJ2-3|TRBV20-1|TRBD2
CSAPGDSGGGTDTQYF
TGCAGTGCTCCAGGGGATAGCGGGGGGGGCACAGATACGCAGTATTTT
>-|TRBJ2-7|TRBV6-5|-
CASSYRGTSYEQYF
TGTGCCAGCAGTTACAGGGGCACCTCCTACGAGCAGTACTTC
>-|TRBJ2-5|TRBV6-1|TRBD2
CASSPSGLAGGPTQYF
TGTGCCAGCAGCCCCTCGGGACTAGCGGGAGGTCCGACCCAGTACTTC
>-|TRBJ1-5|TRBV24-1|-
CATSEPGFDQPQHF
TGTGCCACCAGTGAGCCGGGGTTTGATCAGCCCCAGCATTTT
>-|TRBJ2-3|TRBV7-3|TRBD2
CASSLTSASDTQYF
TGTGCCAGCAGCTTGACTAGCGCCTCAGATACGCAGTATTTT
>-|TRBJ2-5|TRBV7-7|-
CASSKDRQETQYF
TGTGCCAGCAGCAAGGACAGACAAGAGACCCAGTACTTC
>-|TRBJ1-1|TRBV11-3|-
CASTGRDEAFF
TGTGCCAGCACTGGGAGGGATGAAGCTTTCTTT
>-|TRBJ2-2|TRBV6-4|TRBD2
CASSETSGSAGELFF
TGTGCCAGCAGTGAAACTAGCGGGAGTGCCGGGGAGCTGTTTTTT
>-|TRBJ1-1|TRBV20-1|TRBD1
CSHRGPGRNTEAFF
TGCAGTCACAGGGGGCCCGGACGGAACACTGAAGCTTTCTTT
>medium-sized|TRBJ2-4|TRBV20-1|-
CSAIGGGPQNIQYF
TGCAGTGCTATCGGGGGAGGCCCCCAAAACATTCAGTACTTC
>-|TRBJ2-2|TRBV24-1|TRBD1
CATSDRTGGVVGELFF
TGTGCCACCAGTGATCGGACAGGGGGCGTCGTCGGGGAGCTGTTTTTT
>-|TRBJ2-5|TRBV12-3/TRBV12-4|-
CASSYGETQYF
TGTGCCAGCAGTTATGGGGAGACCCAGTACTTC
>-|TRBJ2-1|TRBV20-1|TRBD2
CSASDETSGKWTYNEQFF
TGCAGTGCTAGTGACGAGACTAGCGGGAAATGGACCTACAATGAGCAGTTCTTC
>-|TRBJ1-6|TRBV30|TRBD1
CAWTKDRGNSPLHF
TGTGCCTGGACTAAGGACAGGGGTAATTCACCCCTCCACTTT
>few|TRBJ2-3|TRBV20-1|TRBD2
CSASAGTSVNTQYF
TGCAGTGCCAGCGCAGGGACTAGTGTGAATACGCAGTATTTT